A selection of T cell receptor beta chains follows, all from one sample in a study of blood T cell repertoires in COVID-19. The repertoire was sequenced with immunoSEQ multiplex PCR; TCRdb's copy has only in-frame clones and lacks some. The sample holds about 370,000 clones, more than 80% seen once. The sequenced sample was PBMCs or T cells enriched from blood (not recorded which). These receptors were obtained from a young man who had recovered from COVID-19. The CDR3 runs from the conserved cysteine through the conserved F or W. A D gene is named only where the DNA matches it firmly. Some rows mark clone size as missing; the rest say once, few, many or name a class of expanded clone.

TRBV5-4	TRBJ2-5	TRBD1	14	NA	CASSRRGPQETQYF	TGTGCCAGCAGCCGCAGGGGGCCCCAAGAGACCCAGTACTTC
TRBV20-1	TRBJ2-7	NA	11	NA	CSATLAYEQYF	TGCAGTGCTACTCTAGCCTACGAGCAGTACTTC
TRBV2	TRBJ1-1	TRBD1	14	NA	CASSDQTGVTEAFF	TGTGCCAGCAGTGACCAGACAGGGGTGACTGAAGCTTTCTTT
TRBV4-3	TRBJ1-3	TRBD1	16	few	CASSQDFGQGGSTIYF	TGCGCCAGCAGCCAAGACTTTGGACAGGGAGGTAGCACCATATATTTT
TRBV28	TRBJ2-4	NA	15	NA	CASSLWAVAKNIQYF	TGTGCCAGCAGTTTATGGGCTGTAGCCAAAAACATTCAGTACTTC
TRBV27	TRBJ1-2	NA	13	NA	CASSLGRFTAHTF	TGTGCCAGCAGTTTAGGGCGCTTCACCGCTCACACCTTC
TRBV6-2/TRBV6-3	TRBJ1-2	TRBD1	14	once	CASSGGTVFYGYTF	TGTGCCAGCAGTGGGGGGACAGTCTTCTATGGCTACACCTTC
TRBV9	TRBJ2-2	NA	14	NA	CASSVRQNTGELFF	TGTGCCAGCAGCGTAAGACAGAACACCGGGGAGCTGTTTTTT
TRBV7-2	TRBJ2-7	NA	14	NA	CASSSMDKSYEQYF	TGTGCCAGCAGCTCCATGGACAAATCCTACGAGCAGTACTTC
TRBV6-5	TRBJ1-1	NA	14	NA	CASSLGGPSTEAFF	TGTGCCAGCAGCTTAGGTGGGCCGTCCACTGAAGCTTTCTTT
TRBV10-3	TRBJ2-2	TRBD2	18	NA	CAISEISSGGVNTGELFF	TGTGCCATCAGTGAGATTTCTAGCGGGGGGGTTAACACCGGGGAGCTGTTTTTT
TRBV28	TRBJ2-5	NA	14	NA	CASSFPGKQETQYF	TGTGCCAGCAGTTTTCCGGGAAAACAAGAGACCCAGTACTTC
TRBV7-9	TRBJ2-1	NA	14	NA	CASSQGTGGNEQFF	TGTGCCAGCAGCCAGGGGACGGGGGGCAATGAGCAGTTCTTC
TRBV3-1/TRBV3-2	TRBJ2-4	TRBD2	19	NA	CASSQGERDSLLAKNIQYF	TGTGCCAGCAGCCAAGGTGAGCGGGACTCCTTATTAGCCAAAAACATTCAGTACTTC
TRBV11-1	TRBJ1-3	NA	16	NA	CASSLGDKPSGNTIYF	TGTGCCAGCAGCTTAGGGGACAAGCCCTCTGGAAACACCATATATTTT
TRBV14	TRBJ1-2	NA	14	NA	CASSLEYPARGYTF	TGTGCCAGCAGCTTAGAGTACCCCGCCCGTGGCTACACCTTC
TRBV28	TRBJ1-6	TRBD1	16	NA	CASTVQGAVYNSPLHF	TGTGCCAGCACCGTACAGGGGGCGGTGTATAATTCACCCCTCCACTTT
TRBV28	TRBJ2-7	NA	12	NA	CASSLSGYEQYF	TGTGCCAGCAGTTTATCGGGATACGAGCAGTACTTC
TRBV7-9	TRBJ2-1	TRBD2	16	NA	CASSLMTSGGYNEQFF	TGTGCCAGCAGCTTAATGACTAGCGGGGGTTACAATGAGCAGTTCTTC
TRBV5-8	TRBJ1-2	TRBD1	13	few	CASSRTGVRSYTF	TGTGCCAGCAGCCGGACAGGGGTTAGGAGCTACACCTTC
TRBV6-5	TRBJ2-7	TRBD1	15	NA	CASSPGTGPFHVQYF	TGTGCCAGCAGTCCCGGGACAGGACCCTTTCACGTTCAGTACTTC
TRBV5-6	TRBJ1-5	NA	16	NA	CASSLALDRINQPQHF	TGTGCCAGCAGCTTGGCCCTCGACAGGATCAATCAGCCCCAGCATTTT
TRBV2	TRBJ2-7	NA	11	once	CASRGHYEQYF	TGTGCCAGCAGGGGACACTACGAGCAGTACTTC
TRBV28	TRBJ2-7	TRBD2	16	once	CATIGSFRLAVYEQYF	TGTGCCACCATAGGATCATTTCGACTAGCGGTATACGAGCAGTACTTC
TRBV3-1/TRBV3-2	TRBJ2-7	TRBD1	18	NA	CASSQEGGQGGFSYEQYF	TGTGCCAGCAGCCAAGAAGGGGGACAGGGGGGTTTCTCCTACGAGCAGTACTTC
TRBV16	TRBJ1-5	NA	15	NA	CASSFNRASNQPQHF	TGTGCCAGCAGCTTTAACAGGGCTAGCAATCAGCCCCAGCATTTT
TRBV2	TRBJ2-5	TRBD1	14	NA	CASTAGQGQETQYF	TGTGCCAGCACTGCGGGACAGGGGCAAGAGACCCAGTACTTC
TRBV10-3	TRBJ2-3	TRBD1	14	NA	CAILAQGAADTQYF	TGTGCCATCCTGGCACAGGGGGCCGCAGATACGCAGTATTTT
TRBV2	TRBJ1-5	NA	14	NA	CASRETAGNQPQHF	TGTGCCAGCAGAGAGACCGCGGGAAATCAGCCCCAGCATTTT
TRBV20-1	TRBJ1-2	TRBD1	17	NA	CSASGRGGQGRDYGYTF	TGCAGTGCTAGTGGCCGTGGGGGACAGGGTCGGGACTATGGCTACACCTTC
TRBV9	TRBJ2-3	TRBD2	17	NA	CASSVGGAGGRTDTQYF	TGTGCCAGCAGCGTGGGAGGAGCGGGGGGGCGGACAGATACGCAGTATTTT
TRBV11-2	TRBJ2-3	TRBD1	17	NA	CASSLDRTGRFLDTQYF	TGTGCCAGCAGCTTAGATCGGACAGGCCGTTTTTTAGATACGCAGTATTTT
TRBV20-1	TRBJ1-5	TRBD1	16	NA	CSASKGTALLRQPQHF	TGCAGTGCTAGTAAGGGGACAGCGCTTCTAAGGCAGCCCCAGCATTTT
TRBV7-2	TRBJ2-7	TRBD2	18	NA	CASSHPRLAGGILDEQYF	TGTGCCAGCAGCCACCCGAGGCTAGCGGGCGGGATTTTGGACGAGCAGTACTTC
TRBV12-5	TRBJ2-2	NA	12	NA	CASGFHTGELFF	TGTGCTAGTGGTTTTCATACCGGGGAGCTGTTTTTT